This T cell receptor (beta chain) was captured by sequencing in a study of T-cell reconstitution after alpha-beta-depleted transplantation in children. The CDR3 is 13 residues long. V dropped 2 bases and J dropped 6 bases, with 7 bases sitting between them. Germline loops: CDR1 SGHTA, CDR2 FQGNSA. A library of TCRbeta sequences, prepared with unique molecular identifiers, was generated. TCRdb re-called the PCR reads through MiXCR, storing one row per CDR3 protein. The profile covers hundreds of thousands of distinct CDR3 sequences, with over 15% appearing a single time and 0.85% to 1.3% taken by the ten largest.

This sequence joins TRBV7-2 and TRBJ2-2; D is uncertain. The source material was PBMCs from the stem cell graft donor, sampled from the stem cell graft. The receptor was isolated from a human donor who donated a stem cell graft to a child with acute myeloid leukemia. CDR3 nucleotides: TGTGCCAGCAGCTTATGGAATGCCGGGGAGCTGTTTTTT. This gives the protein CASSLWNAGELFF.